Listed below are T cell receptor beta chains from one sample, sequenced in a study of blood T cell repertoires in COVID-19. The table came from immunoSEQ multiplex PCR; TCRdb's copy has only in-frame clones and leaves some out. The repertoire holds about 140,000 clones, with about 80% as singletons. The sample consisted of peripheral blood. The receptors stem from a human donor in a cohort sampled during active COVID-19. CDR3s leave out the opening cysteine and the closing phenylalanine or tryptophan. Size is omitted from some rows. Given values are once, few, many or a class for expanded clones.

J gene | CDR3 length | V gene | clone size | CDR3 protein
TRBJ2-7 | 13 | TRBV14 | . | ASSPLTGQGREQY
TRBJ1-5 | 12 | TRBV5-1 | . | ASSLDRGDQPQH
TRBJ2-5 | 12 | TRBV6-5 | few | ASKRTGGDASQY
TRBJ2-7 | 11 | TRBV6-5 | . | ASGDSGGYEQY
TRBJ2-5 | 11 | TRBV7-3 | . | ASSLAGTETQY
TRBJ2-3 | 12 | TRBV10-3 | . | AISESRVADTQY
TRBJ1-2 | 13 | TRBV24-1 | . | ATSDHSRVMEGYT
TRBJ2-3 | 12 | TRBV2 | . | ASKPAEVPDTQY
TRBJ1-4 | 14 | TRBV2 | . | ASSVSPGSGGEKLF
TRBJ2-5 | 13 | TRBV18 | . | ASSPRTSAQETQY
TRBJ1-1 | 12 | TRBV9 | few | ASSVQGANTEAF
TRBJ2-5 | 16 | TRBV4-1 | . | ASSHSSRLAGGGETQY
TRBJ1-1 | 10 | TRBV3-1/TRBV3-2 | few | ASSQGETEAF
TRBJ2-2 | 15 | TRBV7-3 | . | ASSLSRSGLGPGELF
TRBJ1-4 | 12 | TRBV7-8 | . | ASSPGRALEKLF
TRBJ2-1 | 18 | TRBV13 | . | ASSPGRGQGALSSYNEQF
TRBJ1-1 | 16 | TRBV9 | . | ASSAPLGTPKGNTEAF
TRBJ2-2 | 12 | TRBV6-5 | . | ASSYSSDTGELF
TRBJ2-7 | 13 | TRBV6-5 | few | ASSRTGYGGYEQY
TRBJ2-1 | 12 | TRBV7-3 | few | ASSSGLAYNEQF
TRBJ2-2 | 12 | TRBV3-1/TRBV3-2 | few | ASSQDQGSGELF
TRBJ2-1 | 10 | TRBV3-1/TRBV3-2 | . | ASSQIVNEQF
TRBJ1-5 | 12 | TRBV5-6 | . | ASSTRQSNQPQH
TRBJ2-5 | 13 | TRBV6-6 | . | ASSYSSTGSETQY
TRBJ1-5 | 14 | TRBV19 | . | ASSIPPWTGVQPQH
TRBJ1-2 | 15 | TRBV5-1 | . | ASSRGDREGWSGGYT
TRBJ1-2 | 12 | TRBV7-9 | . | ASRREGGDYGYT
TRBJ2-5 | 11 | TRBV7-2 | . | ASVLNRQETQY
TRBJ2-2 | 14 | TRBV24-1 | . | ATSDWTSGGTGELF
TRBJ1-3 | 13 | TRBV5-1 | . | ARIRTEDSGNTIY
TRBJ1-5 | 12 | TRBV2 | . | ASSGAGNNQPQH
TRBJ2-1 | 13 | TRBV4-1 | . | ASSQSSGGNNEQF
TRBJ1-2 | 13 | TRBV6-4 | . | ASSQGHTNVYGYT
TRBJ2-2 | 14 | TRBV5-1 | . | ASSSGDRGTTGELF
TRBJ2-7 | 14 | TRBV27 | . | ASSRRWGGASYEQY